The 14 T cell receptor beta chains presented below share a single source sample, sequenced in a study of T cell responses to AZD1222 COVID-19 vaccine. Libraries were prepared by immunoSEQ multiplex PCR; TCRdb keeps only in-frame clonotypes and omits some of them. The sample has about 140,000 clones; around 90% are singletons. This sample comprised peripheral blood, obtained on day 0 of AZD1222 vaccination. The receptors were sampled from an adult in good health.

This chain connects TRBV7-6 to TRBJ1-2, with a possible D match to TRBD1 (6 bases). CDR3 length: 15 amino acids. The germline V and J ends were trimmed by 0 bases and 3 bases, with 11 bases remaining between them. CDR1 and CDR2 (germline): SGHVS, FNYEAQ. The CDR3 DNA reads TGTGCCAGCAGCTTAGCACCGGGGGCCGACTATGGCTACACCTTC. It codes for CASSLAPGADYGYTF. Full variable domain (outside the CDR3, taken from reference TRBV7-6 and TRBJ1-2): GAGVSQSPRYKVTKRGQDVALRCDPISGHVSLYWYRQALGQGPEFLTYFNYEAQQDKSGLPNDRFSAERPEGSISTLTIQRTEQRDSAMYRCASSLAPGADYGYTFGSGTRLTVV.

The table lists this clone with a few counts. The rearrangement joins TRBV7-2 to TRBJ2-2; D remains ambiguous. With 5 bases removed from V and 3 bases from J, the gap between germline ends came to 13 bases. This CDR3 is built from 15 residues. The V gene's germline CDR1 is SGHTA and CDR2 FQGNSA. For the CDR3, the DNA is TGTGCCAGCAGCCCGATTAAAGGATACACCGGGGAGCTGTTTTTT. It translates to CASSPIKGYTGELFF.

The J gene is TRBJ1-6, the V gene TRBV7-6; 7 nucleotides line up with TRBD1. The CDR3 runs 17 residues. Trimming took 2 bases from V and 7 from J; bases not matched to a gene: 11. Germline CDR1 reads SGHVS; CDR2 reads FNYEAQ. CDR3 coding DNA: TGTGCCAGCAGCTTATTAAGGGCGGGACAGCTGAATTCACCCCTCCACTTT. The encoded protein is CASSLLRAGQLNSPLHF.

The chain carries TRBV25-1 and TRBJ2-6; D is unresolved. V lost 6 bases and J 4 bases, leaving 7 bases between the germline ends. This CDR3 is 13 amino acids long. Per the germline V gene, CDR1 is MGHDK and CDR2 is SYGVNS. The CDR3 nucleotides are TGTGCCAGCAGCCTTTCCGGGGCCAACGTCCTGACTTTC. It encodes CASSLSGANVLTF.

In its sample, this clone was seen once. The chain recombines TRBV7-2 with TRBJ1-2; TRBD1 matches 9 bases. With 5 bases clipped from V and 4 bases from J, the junction kept 8 bases outside the gene matches. Germline values: CDR1 SGHTA, CDR2 FQGNSA. This CDR3 has 15 residues. This chain's CDR3 is CASSLQTGGVYGYTF. DNA of the CDR3: TGTGCCAGCAGCCTCCAGACAGGGGGAGTCTATGGCTACACCTTC.

The chain combines TRBV7-6 with TRBJ1-3; tentatively, D is TRBD1 (5 bases). The CDR3 length is 18 residues. V was cut by 0 bases and J by 0 bases, with 15 bases left in between. Germline CDR1 and CDR2: SGHVS and FNYEAQ. For the CDR3, the DNA is TGTGCCAGCAGCTTAGCAATCCGGCCAGGGCTCTCTGGAAACACCATATATTTT. Translated, it gives CASSLAIRPGLSGNTIYF.

The chain employs TRBV3-1 (or the pseudogene TRBV3-2) and TRBJ1-4; 8 bases agree with TRBD1. J gave up 8 bases and V 4 bases, and 9 bases lay outside the gene matches. The germline V gene has CDR1 LGHDT and CDR2 YNNKEL (reference sequence). The CDR3 sequence is 15 residues long. Here the CDR3 reads CASSLVRTGREKLFF. CDR3 bases: TGTGCCAGCAGCCTGGTGAGGACAGGGAGGGAAAAACTGTTTTTT.

The chain is built from TRBV14 and TRBJ2-3, with 7 positions matching TRBD2. The CDR3 runs to 15 residues. CDR1 is SGHDN and CDR2 is FVKESK in the germline V gene. J was trimmed by 4 bases and V by 0 bases; bases with no gene match: 4. The CDR3 DNA is TGTGCCAGCAGCCAAGAGGGGCGGGAGTCAGATACGCAGTATTTT. Translation gives CASSQEGRESDTQYF. The complete variable domain, with remaining parts taken from reference TRBV14 and TRBJ2-3, reads EAGVTQFPSHSVIEKGQTVTLRCDPISGHDNLYWYRRVMGKEIKFLLHFVKESKQDESGMPNNRFLAERTGGTYSTLKVQPAELEDSGVYFCASSQEGRESDTQYFGPGTRLTVL.

The rearrangement uses TRBV18 and TRBJ2-1; TRBD2 matches at 7 bases. The germline gives CDR1 KGHSH, CDR2 LQKENI. The CDR3 extends over 16 amino acids. J lost 5 bases, V lost 3 bases, and 10 bases had no gene match. As DNA, the CDR3 is TGTGCCAGCTCACCGTCTGCGGCTAGCGGAAACAATGAGCAGTTCTTC. This codes for CASSPSAASGNNEQFF.

The sample holds one count of this clone. The chain uses TRBV6-5 and TRBJ2-2, with 7 bases that match TRBD2. The V segment lost 2 bases and the J segment 4 bases; nucleotides outside the gene matches: 4. Germline CDR1 MNHEY, CDR2 SVGAGI. This CDR3 contains 15 residues. The CDR3 is CASSYGGGGTGELFF. For the CDR3, the DNA is TGTGCCAGCAGTTACGGCGGGGGAGGCACCGGGGAGCTGTTTTTT.

V is TRBV11-2 and J is TRBJ2-1; no clear D. CDR1 and CDR2 (germline): SGHAT, FQNNGV. V lost 5 bases and J lost 7, with 6 bases in between. The CDR3 covers 11 residues. The CDR3 sequence is CASSPGNEQFF. The CDR3 DNA follows: TGTGCCAGCAGCCCCGGTAATGAGCAGTTCTTC.

The chain carries TRBV7-2 and TRBJ2-1; TRBD2 might be the D (5 bases). V dropped 3 bases and J dropped 7 bases, with 10 bases sitting between them. The length of the CDR3 is 13 residues. Germline V gives CDR1 SGHTA, CDR2 FQGNSA. The DNA for the CDR3 is TGTGCCAGCAGCTTGGAGGACGGGAATGAGCAGTTCTTC. It encodes CASSLEDGNEQFF.

The genes are TRBV7-2 and TRBJ1-6; the D is unclear. CDR1 SGHTA and CDR2 FQGNSA come from the germline V gene. This CDR3 has 16 amino acids. V dropped 4 bases and J dropped 5 bases, with 15 bases sitting between them. The DNA for the CDR3 is TGTGCCAGCAGCTCTAGTGGGGAGTTGGATAATTCACCCCTCCACTTT. This encodes CASSSSGELDNSPLHF.

This chain connects TRBV2 to TRBJ2-1, with 8 bases lining up with TRBD2. This CDR3 spans 16 amino acids. Germline V gene sequence: CDR1 SNHLY, CDR2 FYNNEI. Trimming cost V 2 bases and J 3 bases; bases outside gene matches: 6. This CDR3 reads CASSEFYGRDYNEQFF. The CDR3 DNA reads TGTGCCAGCAGTGAATTTTACGGGAGGGACTACAATGAGCAGTTCTTC. Full variable domain (remainder filled in from reference TRBV2 and TRBJ2-1): EPEVTQTPSHQVTQMGQEVILRCVPISNHLYFYWYRQILGQKVEFLVSFYNNEISEKSEIFDDQFSVERPDGSNFTLKIRSTKLEDSAMYFCASSEFYGRDYNEQFFGPGTRLTVL.